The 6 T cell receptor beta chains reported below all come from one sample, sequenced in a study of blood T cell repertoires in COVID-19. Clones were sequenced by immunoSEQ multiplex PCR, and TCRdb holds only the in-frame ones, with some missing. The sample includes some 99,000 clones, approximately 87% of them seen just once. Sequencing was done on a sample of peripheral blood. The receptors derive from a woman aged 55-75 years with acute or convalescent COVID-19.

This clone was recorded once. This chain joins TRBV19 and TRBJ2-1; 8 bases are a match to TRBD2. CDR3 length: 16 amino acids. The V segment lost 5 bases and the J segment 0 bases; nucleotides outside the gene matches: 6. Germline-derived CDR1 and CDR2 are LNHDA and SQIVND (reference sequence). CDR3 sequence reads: CASSSPSGGSYNEQFF. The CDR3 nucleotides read TGTGCCAGTAGTTCCCCCAGCGGGGGCTCCTACAATGAGCAGTTCTTC.

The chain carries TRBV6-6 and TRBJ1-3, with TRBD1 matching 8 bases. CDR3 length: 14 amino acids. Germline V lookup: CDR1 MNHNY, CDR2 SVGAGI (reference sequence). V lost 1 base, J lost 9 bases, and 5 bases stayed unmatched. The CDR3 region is CASSYYDRGPTIYF. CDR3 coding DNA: TGTGCCAGCAGTTACTACGACAGGGGCCCCACCATATATTTT.

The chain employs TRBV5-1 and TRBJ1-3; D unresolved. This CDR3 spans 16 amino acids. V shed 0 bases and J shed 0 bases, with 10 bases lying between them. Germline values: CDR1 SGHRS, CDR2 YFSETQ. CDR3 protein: CASSLAGSSSGNTIYF. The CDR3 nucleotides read TGCGCCAGCAGCTTGGCCGGGTCGAGCTCTGGAAACACCATATATTTT.

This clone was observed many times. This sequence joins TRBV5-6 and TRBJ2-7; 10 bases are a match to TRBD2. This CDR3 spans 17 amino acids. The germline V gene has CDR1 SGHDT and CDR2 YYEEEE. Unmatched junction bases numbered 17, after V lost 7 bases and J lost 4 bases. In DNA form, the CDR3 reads TGTGCCAGCCTCTATAGGGCTAGCGGGAGTCGAATGTACGAGCAGTACTTC. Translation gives CASLYRASGSRMYEQYF. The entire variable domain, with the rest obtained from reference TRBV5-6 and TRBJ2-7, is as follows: DAGVTQSPTHLIKTRGQQVTLRCSPKSGHDTVSWYQQALGQGPQFIFQYYEEEERQRGNFPDRFSGHQFPNYSSELNVNALLLGDSALYLCASLYRASGSRMYEQYFGPGTRLTVT.

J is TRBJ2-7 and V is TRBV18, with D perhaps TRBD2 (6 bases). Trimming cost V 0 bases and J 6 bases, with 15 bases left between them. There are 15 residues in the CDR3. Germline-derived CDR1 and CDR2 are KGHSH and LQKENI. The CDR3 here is CASSPPTLGGTEQYF. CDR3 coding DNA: TGTGCCAGCTCACCACCCACGCTAGGAGGGACCGAGCAGTACTTC. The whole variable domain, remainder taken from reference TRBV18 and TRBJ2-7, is NAGVMQNPRHLVRRRGQEARLRCSPMKGHSHVYWYRQLPEEGLKFMVYLQKENIIDESGMPKERFSAEFPKEGPSILRIQQVVRGDSAAYFCASSPPTLGGTEQYFGPGTRLTVT.

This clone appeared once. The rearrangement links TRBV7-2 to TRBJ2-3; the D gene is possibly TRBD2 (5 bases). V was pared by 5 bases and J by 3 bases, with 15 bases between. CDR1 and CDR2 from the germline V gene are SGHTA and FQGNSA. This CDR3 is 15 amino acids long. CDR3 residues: CASSLRWEPTDTQYF. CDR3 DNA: TGTGCCAGCAGCCTAAGGTGGGAGCCGACAGATACGCAGTATTTT.